Below, 31 T cell receptor beta chains from the same sample are listed, as sequenced in a study of shared clonotypes between healthy human individuals. Profiling relied on immunoSEQ multiplex PCR, and the TCRdb table lists in-frame clones only, not all of them. Of roughly 1,600,000 clones listed, just under 99% were seen once; the top ten hold over 0.3%. The specimen sequenced was naive CD4+ T cells sorted from blood. The subset: CD45RA+ positively selected. These TCRs come from a man aged 25 to 40 in good health.

The V call is TRBV5-1, the J call TRBJ1-2, with 7 positions matching TRBD1. The CDR3 totals 15 residues. Trimming cost V 0 bases and J 2 bases; bases outside gene matches: 4. Per the germline V gene, CDR1 is SGHRS and CDR2 is YFSETQ. DNA for the CDR3: TGCGCCAGCAGCTTGGTACCGGGACAGAACTATGGCTACACCTTC. This sequence encodes CASSLVPGQNYGYTF.

This sequence joins TRBV6-1 and TRBJ2-7; possible D gene TRBD2, 5 bases. Germline-derived CDR1 and CDR2 are MNHNS and SASEGT. The CDR3 length is 15 residues. V lost 1 base, J lost 1 base, and 11 bases lay in between. The CDR3 loop reads CASSEERVSSYEQYF. DNA for the CDR3: TGTGCCAGCAGTGAAGAGAGGGTTTCGTCCTACGAGCAGTACTTC.

A single count supports this clone. One end of the junction is discordant with germline, which a read error may explain. CDR3 nucleotides: TGTGCCAGCAGTAACTCAGGGGTACCGGGGACAGATACGCAGTATTTT. Protein product: CASSNSGVPGTDTQYF. The V call is TRBV6-5, the J call TRBJ2-3; weak D call: TRBD1 (6 bases). The CDR3 totals 16 residues. Per the germline V gene, CDR1 is MNHEY and CDR2 is SVGAGI.

The V call is TRBV7-9, the J call TRBJ2-3; unclear D gene. The CDR3 length is 14 residues. V lost 7 bases, J lost 2 bases, and 13 bases lay in between. Germline values: CDR1 SEHNR, CDR2 FQNEAQ (reference sequence). The CDR3: CASKTSPYTDTQYF. For the CDR3, the DNA is TGTGCCAGCAAAACATCGCCATACACAGATACGCAGTATTTT.

On this clone: At the DNA level, this CDR3 is encoded by other sequences in the same sample as well. This chain joins TRBV18 and TRBJ2-7; 8 bases agree with TRBD2. The CDR3 has 14 residues. CDR1 and CDR2 from the germline V gene are KGHSH and LQKENI. The junction had 4 bases not matched to a gene; V was cut back by 6 bases and J by 0 bases. This CDR3 reads CASSPAGGSYEQYF. The CDR3 DNA reads TGTGCCAGCTCTCCCGCGGGAGGCTCCTACGAGCAGTACTTC. Combining the CDR3 with reference TRBV18 and TRBJ2-7 gives the whole variable domain NAGVMQNPRHLVRRRGQEARLRCSPMKGHSHVYWYRQLPEEGLKFMVYLQKENIIDESGMPKERFSAEFPKEGPSILRIQQVVRGDSAAYFCASSPAGGSYEQYFGPGTRLTVT.

The genes are TRBV5-1 and TRBJ2-7; D is unclear. The CDR3 length is 12 residues. Germline CDR1 is SGHRS and CDR2 is YFSETQ. V was shortened by 2 bases and J by 6 bases, with 9 bases between the two germline ends. DNA of the CDR3: TGCGCCAGCAGCTTTACAGAGAGCGAGCAGTACTTC. Its translation is CASSFTESEQYF.

The J gene is TRBJ2-5, the V gene TRBV6-1; the D gene is possibly TRBD1 (6 bases). The CDR3 sequence is 13 residues long. V was pared by 8 bases and J by 2 bases, with 12 bases between. Germline lookup yields CDR1 MNHNS and CDR2 SASEGT. CDR3: CASQGQIQETQYF. For the CDR3, the DNA is TGTGCCAGCCAAGGACAGATACAAGAGACCCAGTACTTC.

The V and J genes are TRBV6-5 and TRBJ1-2; possibly TRBD1 for D (5 bases). This CDR3 has 16 amino acids. Trimming took 0 bases from V and 0 from J, leaving 11 bases between them. In germline, CDR1 is MNHEY, CDR2 SVGAGI. The CDR3 region has the DNA TGTGCCAGCAGTTACTCGGGGGGTCCCTCTAACTATGGCTACACCTTC. This translates into CASSYSGGPSNYGYTF.

The chain has TRBV2 and TRBJ1-2; TRBD1 is a possible D gene (5 bases). The germline V gene encodes CDR1 SNHLY and CDR2 FYNNEI. The CDR3 is made up of 14 amino acids. The germline V and J ends were trimmed by 3 bases and 7 bases, with 15 bases remaining between them. Here the CDR3 reads CASSELRDGSGYTF. CDR3 nucleotide sequence: TGTGCCAGCAGTGAGCTACGGGACGGTAGTGGCTACACCTTC.

This rearrangement joins TRBV28 to TRBJ2-7; D is possibly TRBD2 (5 bases). The CDR3 totals 13 residues. Trimming cost V 2 bases and J 8 bases, with 13 bases left between them. Germline CDR1 is MDHEN and CDR2 is SYDVKM. CDR3: CASSLEPGIQQYF. The CDR3 DNA is TGTGCCAGCAGTTTAGAGCCGGGAATTCAGCAGTACTTC.

Concerning this clone itself: The same CDR3 is also encoded by other DNA sequences in this sample. The chain is built from TRBV5-1 and TRBJ1-1, with 9 nucleotides matching TRBD1. V lost 4 bases, J lost 5 bases, and 6 bases stayed unmatched. The CDR3 contains 14 residues. The V gene's germline CDR1 is SGHRS and CDR2 YFSETQ. The CDR3 nucleotides read TGCGCCAGCAGCGGCGGACAGGGGAGAACTGAAGCTTTCTTT. Protein product: CASSGGQGRTEAFF.

This clone has only one observation. The rearrangement links TRBV10-3 to TRBJ1-2, with 12 positions matching TRBD1. This CDR3 spans 13 amino acids. CDR1 ENHRY and CDR2 SYGVKD come from the germline V gene. V lost 6 bases to trimming and J lost 8 bases; unmatched junction nucleotides: 4. The CDR3 loop is CAISPGTGGGYTF. CDR3 sequence (DNA): TGTGCCATCAGCCCCGGGACAGGGGGCGGCTACACCTTC.

Comments on this clone: The same CDR3 can be traced to other DNA sequences in this sample. The V gene is TRBV6-5, the J gene TRBJ2-7; the D is unclear. The CDR3 length is 12 residues. The V gene's germline CDR1 is MNHEY and CDR2 SVGAGI. Trimming left V 2 bases short and J 6 bases short, with 8 bases between. Here the CDR3 DNA reads TGTGCCAGCAGTTACCTCCGAGGCGAGCAGTACTTC. It codes for CASSYLRGEQYF.

The count of this clone is one. This sample also contains other DNA sequences that code for the same CDR3. The rearrangement uses TRBV9 and TRBJ2-3; D call uncertain. V was pared by 3 bases and J by 2 bases, with 4 bases between. This CDR3 contains 12 residues. From germline, CDR1 is SGDLS and CDR2 YYNGEE. CDR3 loop: CASSANTDTQYF. The CDR3 DNA sequence: TGTGCCAGCAGCGCTAACACAGATACGCAGTATTTT.

The chain joins TRBV29-1 to TRBJ2-7; 9 bases align to TRBD1. J gave up 2 bases and V 7 bases, and 6 bases lay outside the gene matches. CDR1 and CDR2 from the germline V gene are SQVTM and ANQGSEA. The CDR3 length is 13 residues. CDR3 sequence reads: CSAQGQGTYEQYF. The CDR3 DNA reads as TGCAGCGCCCAGGGACAGGGCACCTACGAGCAGTACTTC.

V usage is TRBV6-5 and J usage is TRBJ1-1; a possible D gene is TRBD1 (6 bases). Germline lookup yields CDR1 MNHEY and CDR2 SVGAGI. Trimming took 7 bases from V and 0 from J, leaving 12 bases between them. CDR3 length equals 14 residues. The CDR3 sequence: CASKLRGMNTEAFF. CDR3 nucleotides: TGTGCCAGCAAACTCAGGGGCATGAACACTGAAGCTTTCTTT.

The V gene is TRBV6-5, the J gene TRBJ2-5; 7 bases line up with TRBD1. The CDR3 covers 13 residues. V lost 4 bases, J lost 4 bases, and 3 bases stayed unmatched. Germline V lookup: CDR1 MNHEY, CDR2 SVGAGI. This chain's CDR3 is CASSFRTGETQYF. DNA for the CDR3: TGTGCCAGCAGTTTTCGGACAGGAGAGACCCAGTACTTC.

This clone was observed a single time. The identical CDR3 is also encoded by other nucleotide sequences in the sample. CDR3 sequence: CASSQLGYEQYF. CDR3 bases: TGTGCCAGTAGTCAACTAGGCTACGAGCAGTACTTC. The V gene is TRBV19, the J gene TRBJ2-7; a possible D gene is TRBD2 (5 bases). In germline, CDR1 is LNHDA, CDR2 SQIVND (reference sequence). The CDR3 contains 12 residues. With 5 bases removed from V and 3 bases from J, the gap between germline ends came to 8 bases. The variable domain in full, with the rest retrieved from reference TRBV19 and TRBJ2-7, is DGGITQSPKYLFRKEGQNVTLSCEQNLNHDAMYWYRQDPGQGLRLIYYSQIVNDFQKGDIAEGYSVSREKKESFPLTVTSAQKNPTAFYLCASSQLGYEQYFGPGTRLTVT.

The genes are TRBV7-2 and TRBJ1-2; D is uncertain. The CDR3 totals 14 residues. Trimming took 4 bases from V and 3 from J, leaving 12 bases between them. CDR1 and CDR2 (germline): SGHTA, FQGNSA. In DNA, the CDR3 is TGTGCCAGCAGCTCCAACCCCGTAGACTATGGCTACACCTTC. Its translation is CASSSNPVDYGYTF.

V is TRBV11-3 and J is TRBJ2-1, with TRBD2 identical over 8 bases. The germline V gene encodes CDR1 SGHNT and CDR2 YENEEA. Trimming cost V 0 bases and J 7 bases; bases outside gene matches: 11. CDR3 length: 17 residues. CDR3 region: CASSLEGREGLDNEQFF. CDR3 DNA sequence: TGTGCCAGCAGCTTAGAGGGACGGGAGGGCCTGGATAATGAGCAGTTCTTC.

V usage is TRBV5-4 and J usage is TRBJ2-2, with TRBD2 identical over 11 bases. Germline trimming cut 4 bases from V and 5 bases from J; bases unmatched to any gene: 7. Germline CDR1 is SGHNT and CDR2 is YYREEE (reference sequence). This CDR3 comprises 16 residues. CDR3 loop: CASSPPGLAETGELFF. CDR3 DNA sequence: TGTGCCAGCAGCCCACCGGGACTAGCGGAGACCGGGGAGCTGTTTTTT.

V usage is TRBV6-1 and J usage is TRBJ2-1, with 10 bases lining up with TRBD2. The CDR3 is made up of 16 amino acids. V lost 4 bases, J lost 7 bases, and 10 bases stayed unmatched. Germline-derived CDR1 and CDR2 are MNHNS and SASEGT. The CDR3: CASSGSSGRGRNEQFF. The CDR3 bases are TGTGCCAGCAGTGGGTCTAGCGGGAGAGGTAGGAATGAGCAGTTCTTC.

This chain connects TRBV30 to TRBJ1-1, with a tentative D call TRBD1 (5 bases). The CDR3 sequence is 16 residues long. V lost 0 bases and J 1 base, leaving 15 bases between the germline ends. Germline CDR1 is GTSNPN and CDR2 is SVGIG (reference sequence). This CDR3 is CAWSVGDPWGNTEAFF. The CDR3 nucleotides are TGTGCCTGGAGTGTAGGGGACCCATGGGGGAACACTGAAGCTTTCTTT. Based on the CDR3 plus reference TRBV30 and TRBJ1-1, the full variable domain is SQTIHQWPATLVQPVGSPLSLECTVEGTSNPNLYWYRQAAGRGLQLLFYSVGIGQISSEVPQNLSASRPQDRQFILSSKKLLLSDSGFYLCAWSVGDPWGNTEAFFGQGTRLTVV.

The chain is built from TRBV18 and TRBJ2-5; D gene unclear. Trimming left V 5 bases short and J 5 bases short, with 12 bases between. This CDR3 has 13 residues. Looked up from germline, CDR1 is KGHSH and CDR2 is LQKENI. The CDR3 protein is CASSSGVRETQYF. CDR3 nucleotide sequence: TGTGCCAGCTCAAGTGGGGTCAGGGAGACCCAGTACTTC.

V and J are TRBV7-2 and TRBJ2-2; TRBD1 matches 11 bases. Germline V gene sequence: CDR1 SGHTA, CDR2 FQGNSA. Unmatched junction bases numbered 5, after V lost 1 base and J lost 4 bases. This CDR3 has 17 amino acids. The CDR3: CASSLVWGQGVTGELFF. The DNA for the CDR3 is TGTGCCAGCAGCTTAGTGTGGGGACAGGGGGTCACCGGGGAGCTGTTTTTT.

The chain uses TRBV9 and TRBJ2-2; 10 bases fit TRBD2. Losses at the gene ends were 0 bases for V and 9 bases for J; bases not matched to a gene: 5. The CDR3 length is 15 residues. From germline, CDR1 is SGDLS and CDR2 YYNGEE. The CDR3, as DNA: TGTGCCAGCAGCGTAGAACTAGCGGGGCCGAGGGAGCTGTTTTTT. Residues: CASSVELAGPRELFF.

The gene calls are TRBV6-5 and TRBJ1-1, with D possibly matching TRBD1 (6 bases). The ends were cut back, 4 bases at V and 1 base at J, with 10 bases in the middle. The CDR3 length is 14 residues. Germline CDR1 MNHEY, CDR2 SVGAGI. The chain's CDR3 is CASSFTGTNTEAFF. The DNA for the CDR3 is TGTGCCAGCAGTTTCACAGGGACGAACACTGAAGCTTTCTTT.

The chain joins TRBV18 to TRBJ2-1, with D possibly TRBD2 on 6 matching bases. The CDR3 covers 13 residues. V lost 3 bases and J 9 bases, leaving 12 bases between the germline ends. Germline values: CDR1 KGHSH, CDR2 LQKENI. CDR3 in DNA: TGTGCCAGCTCACCGCCGGGACTGGGTGAGCAGTTCTTC. It specifies CASSPPGLGEQFF. The whole variable domain, remainder taken from reference TRBV18 and TRBJ2-1, is NAGVMQNPRHLVRRRGQEARLRCSPMKGHSHVYWYRQLPEEGLKFMVYLQKENIIDESGMPKERFSAEFPKEGPSILRIQQVVRGDSAAYFCASSPPGLGEQFFGPGTRLTVL.

This clone was detected once. V and J are TRBV27 and TRBJ2-1; 8 nucleotides line up with TRBD1. Germline CDR1 reads MNHEY; CDR2 reads SMNVEV (reference sequence). This CDR3 is built from 15 residues. The V gene end was trimmed by 2 bases and the J gene end by 7 bases; junction bases not matched to a gene: 7. The CDR3 DNA follows: TGTGCCAGCAGTTTACAAGGGACAGGCGGGAATGAGCAGTTCTTC. The encoded protein is CASSLQGTGGNEQFF.

This clone was seen only once. The chain uses TRBV9 and TRBJ2-3; 9 nucleotides align to TRBD2. The CDR3 length is 15 residues. Trimming at V came to 2 bases and at J to 4 bases, leaving 5 bases not matched to a gene. Germline CDR1 and CDR2: SGDLS and YYNGEE. This CDR3 is CASSVSGSSPDTQYF. The DNA for the CDR3 is TGTGCCAGCAGCGTTAGCGGGAGTTCCCCAGATACGCAGTATTTT.

In the case of this clone: Other DNA sequences of this sample code for an identical CDR3. The V gene is TRBV28, the J gene TRBJ1-2; D is unresolved. Looked up from germline, CDR1 is MDHEN and CDR2 is SYDVKM. CDR3 size: 14 residues. V lost 4 bases, J lost 4 bases, and 13 bases lay in between. The DNA for the CDR3 is TGTGCCAGCAGTTCCGGTGGGCCTAGCTATGGCTACACCTTC. Translation gives CASSSGGPSYGYTF.